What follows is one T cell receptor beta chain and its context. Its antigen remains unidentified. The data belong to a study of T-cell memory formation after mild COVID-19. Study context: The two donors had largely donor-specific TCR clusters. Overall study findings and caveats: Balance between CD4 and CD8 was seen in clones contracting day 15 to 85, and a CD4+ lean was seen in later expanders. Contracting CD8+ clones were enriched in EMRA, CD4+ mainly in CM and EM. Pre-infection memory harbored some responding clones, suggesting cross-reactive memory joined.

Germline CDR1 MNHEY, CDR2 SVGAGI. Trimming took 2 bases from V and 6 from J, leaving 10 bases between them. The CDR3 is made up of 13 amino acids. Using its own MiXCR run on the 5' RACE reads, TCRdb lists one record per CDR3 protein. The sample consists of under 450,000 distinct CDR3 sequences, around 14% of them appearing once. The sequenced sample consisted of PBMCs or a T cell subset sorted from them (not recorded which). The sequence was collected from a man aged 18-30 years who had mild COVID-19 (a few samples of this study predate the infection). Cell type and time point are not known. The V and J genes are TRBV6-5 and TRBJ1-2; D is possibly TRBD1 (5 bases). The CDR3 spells CASSYQGWDGYTF. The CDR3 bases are TGTGCCAGCAGTTACCAGGGATGGGATGGCTACACCTTC.